These 17 T cell receptor beta chains were all obtained from the same sample, sequenced in a study of OX40 agonist ivuxolimab in advanced cancers. Libraries were prepared by immunoSEQ multiplex PCR; TCRdb keeps only in-frame clonotypes and omits some of them. Here the sample spans 70,000 or so clones, around 90% being singletons. The input for sequencing was CD4+ or CD8+ T cells sorted from blood, taken in a trial of the OX40 agonist ivuxolimab. These receptor sequences come from an adult with an advanced solid tumor such as melanoma, head and neck, liver or kidney cancer.

The chain carries TRBV6-4 and TRBJ1-2; no clear D. The germline CDR1 and CDR2 sequences are MRHNA and SNTAGT. Deletions cut 4 bases from V and 11 bases from J, with 14 bases between. This CDR3 region has 12 residues. CDR3 sequence: CASSAPGAPYTF. The CDR3 nucleotides are TGTGCCAGCAGTGCCCCTGGAGCCCCGTACACCTTC.

The genes are TRBV5-4 and TRBJ2-1; TRBD2 is a possible D gene (5 bases). The length of the CDR3 is 15 residues. V was shortened by 0 bases and J by 5 bases, with 12 bases between the two germline ends. CDR1 SGHNT and CDR2 YYREEE come from the germline V gene (reference sequence). CDR3 amino acids: CASSLDPSSDNEQFF. As DNA, the CDR3 is TGTGCCAGCAGCTTGGATCCTAGTAGCGACAATGAGCAGTTCTTC.

V gene TRBV14 combines with J gene TRBJ2-2, with 7 bases that match TRBD2. There are 16 residues in the CDR3. With 5 bases clipped from V and 2 bases from J, the junction kept 8 bases outside the gene matches. Germline CDR1 is SGHDN and CDR2 is FVKESK. This CDR3 reads CASSARLAGNTGELFF. CDR3 coding DNA: TGTGCCAGCAGCGCCCGACTAGCCGGCAACACCGGGGAGCTGTTTTTT.

This clone was observed a single time. This chain connects TRBV18 to TRBJ2-1, with 9 positions matching TRBD1. This CDR3 is 16 amino acids long. The germline V gene has CDR1 KGHSH and CDR2 LQKENI. V lost 0 bases, J lost 1 base, and 1 base stayed unmatched. The CDR3 DNA reads as TGTGCCAGCTCACCACCGGGACAGGGATCCTACAATGAGCAGTTCTTC. This encodes CASSPPGQGSYNEQFF. Supplemented by reference TRBV18 and TRBJ2-1, the full variable domain reads NAGVMQNPRHLVRRRGQEARLRCSPMKGHSHVYWYRQLPEEGLKFMVYLQKENIIDESGMPKERFSAEFPKEGPSILRIQQVVRGDSAAYFCASSPPGQGSYNEQFFGPGTRLTVL.

The chain uses TRBV6-4 and TRBJ2-3; D is unclear. Germline CDR1 MRHNA, CDR2 SNTAGT. Trimming shortened V by 2 bases and J by 0 bases, and 18 bases separated the two germline ends. This CDR3 has 18 amino acids. The CDR3 is CASSDPPYGRSSTDTQYF. Written as DNA, the CDR3 is TGTGCCAGCAGTGACCCCCCTTATGGGCGGAGCAGCACAGATACGCAGTATTTT.

The chain couples TRBV19 to TRBJ2-6; D gene unclear. The CDR3 runs 15 residues. CDR1 and CDR2 from the germline V gene are LNHDA and SQIVND (reference sequence). V was trimmed by 3 bases and J by 0 bases, leaving 6 bases between them. The CDR3 DNA is TGTGCCAGTAGTATGGGCACCTCTGGGGCCAACGTCCTGACTTTC. Residues: CASSMGTSGANVLTF.

The V call is TRBV27, the J call TRBJ1-2, with 7 bases identical to TRBD1. Germline loops: CDR1 MNHEY, CDR2 SMNVEV (reference sequence). This CDR3 has 13 amino acids. With V trimmed by 2 bases and J by 10 bases, 7 bases remained unmatched. CDR3 in amino acids: CASSLMGQQPYTF. The CDR3 DNA sequence: TGTGCCAGCAGTTTAATGGGACAGCAACCCTACACCTTC.

The genes are TRBV6-5 and TRBJ2-1; 8 positions agree with TRBD2. The V and J ends lost 9 bases and 2 bases, in that order; junction bases with no gene match: 9. Germline V gene data show CDR1 as MNHEY and CDR2 as SVGAGI. The CDR3 is 15 residues long. CDR3 protein: CASRRSGNAYNEQFF. The CDR3 coding sequence is TGTGCCAGTCGGCGTAGCGGGAATGCCTACAATGAGCAGTTCTTC.

The rearrangement uses TRBV5-6 and TRBJ2-1; a possible D gene is TRBD2 (5 bases). The CDR3 runs 16 residues. Germline CDR1 is SGHDT and CDR2 is YYEEEE. V lost 1 base, J lost 5 bases, and 16 bases lay in between. The CDR3: CASSLRRIRDDNEQFF. DNA of the CDR3: TGTGCCAGCAGCTTGAGGAGAATTCGGGATGACAATGAGCAGTTCTTC.

This chain uses TRBV29-1 with TRBJ2-7; no definite D call. The CDR3 is 13 residues long. From germline, CDR1 is SQVTM and CDR2 ANQGSEA. V was cut by 5 bases and J by 7 bases, with 18 bases left in between. In DNA form, the CDR3 reads TGCAGCGTTTGGGCCTACCCGCCTTGTGAGCAGTACTTC. Amino acid sequence: CSVWAYPPCEQYF.

The rearrangement links TRBV5-4 to TRBJ2-1, with D perhaps TRBD1 (5 bases). The germline V and J ends were trimmed by 4 bases and 9 bases, with 11 bases remaining between them. The germline V gene has CDR1 SGHNT and CDR2 YYREEE (reference sequence). The CDR3 is 12 amino acids. The CDR3 loop is CASSPNRPEQFF. The CDR3 DNA reads as TGTGCCAGCAGCCCGAACAGGCCTGAGCAGTTCTTC.

The J gene is TRBJ2-5, the V gene TRBV9, with TRBD1 matching 8 bases. Per germline, CDR1 SGDLS and CDR2 YYNGEE. The trim removed 3 bases at V and 2 bases at J, leaving 3 bases unmatched. This CDR3 comprises 14 residues. This chain's CDR3 is CASSARTGQETQYF. As DNA, the CDR3 is TGTGCCAGCAGCGCCAGGACAGGGCAAGAGACCCAGTACTTC.

The rearrangement joins TRBV6-5 to TRBJ1-5; 7 bases align to TRBD1. The CDR3 loop spans 15 amino acids. Germline V CDR1 and CDR2: MNHEY, SVGAGI. The V segment lost 5 bases and the J segment 1 base; nucleotides outside the gene matches: 5. The CDR3 DNA follows: TGTGCCAGCAGTGGGGGACAGTTGAGCAATCAGCCCCAGCATTTT. Protein product: CASSGGQLSNQPQHF.

The sample holds one count of this clone. The V and J genes are TRBV10-3 and TRBJ2-2; 12 bases map to TRBD1. The V gene end was trimmed by 6 bases and the J gene end by 6 bases; junction bases not matched to a gene: 8. Germline CDR1 ENHRY, CDR2 SYGVKD. The CDR3 has 16 amino acids. The CDR3 protein is CAIRKVGTGGSGELFF. CDR3 DNA sequence: TGTGCCATCAGAAAGGTGGGGACAGGGGGCTCCGGGGAGCTGTTTTTT.

The CDR3 region is CASSSRISGANVLTF. CDR3 sequence (DNA): TGTGCCAGCAGTTCGAGGATCTCTGGGGCCAACGTCCTGACTTTC. The rearrangement links TRBV27 to TRBJ2-6, with D uncertain. Germline assignment: CDR1 MNHEY and CDR2 SMNVEV (reference sequence). Trimming pared 4 bases from V and 0 bases from J, leaving 7 bases between. CDR3 length: 15 amino acids.

The genes are TRBV7-2 and TRBJ2-7, with TRBD2 as a possible D gene (6 bases). Germline assignment: CDR1 SGHTA and CDR2 FQGNSA. The CDR3 runs to 15 residues. Trimming removed 1 base from V and 5 bases from J, with 15 bases in between. The CDR3 reads CASSLVGGIEDEQYF. CDR3 coding DNA: TGTGCCAGCAGCTTAGTGGGCGGGATCGAGGACGAGCAGTACTTC. The variable domain in full, completed from reference TRBV7-2 and TRBJ2-7, reads GAGVSQSPSNKVTEKGKDVELRCDPISGHTALYWYRQSLGQGLEFLIYFQGNSAPDKSGLPSDRFSAERTGGSVSTLTIQRTQQEDSAVYLCASSLVGGIEDEQYFGPGTRLTVT.

V usage is TRBV14 and J usage is TRBJ2-7; 10 nucleotides align to TRBD2. CDR1 is SGHDN, CDR2 FVKESK, per germline. This CDR3 spans 15 amino acids. The ends lost 5 bases at V and 2 bases at J; junction bases unmatched: 6. The CDR3 reads CASSEGTSVAYEQYF. The DNA of the CDR3 is TGTGCCAGCAGCGAAGGGACTAGCGTTGCCTACGAGCAGTACTTC. The full variable domain, in which reference TRBV14 and TRBJ2-7 provide the parts outside the CDR3, is EAGVTQFPSHSVIEKGQTVTLRCDPISGHDNLYWYRRVMGKEIKFLLHFVKESKQDESGMPNNRFLAERTGGTYSTLKVQPAELEDSGVYFCASSEGTSVAYEQYFGPGTRLTVT.